The T cell receptor beta chain under discussion was sequenced for a study of T-cell reconstitution after alpha-beta-depleted transplantation in children. Library preparation (for TCRbeta) was performed with unique molecular identifiers. TCRdb re-derived calls from the PCR reads in MiXCR, one entry per CDR3 protein. The sample consists of 530,000 or so distinct CDR3 sequences, 25% to 30% of them appearing once. This CDR3 is 14 amino acids long. The germline gives CDR1 GTSNPN, CDR2 SVGIG (reference sequence). The V end was cut by 3 bases, the J end by 12 bases, with 24 bases between. Here the sequenced sample was PBMCs, taken before TCRalphabeta/CD19-depleted stem cell transplant. The V and J genes are TRBV30 and TRBJ2-7; D uncertain. This receptor was identified in a boy under two years old with Wiskott-Aldrich syndrome, due to receive a stem cell transplant. The CDR3 sequence: CAWSPSLLSVGRYF. Written as DNA, the CDR3 is TGTGCCTGGAGCCCCTCTTTGTTATCCGTCGGCCGGTACTTC.